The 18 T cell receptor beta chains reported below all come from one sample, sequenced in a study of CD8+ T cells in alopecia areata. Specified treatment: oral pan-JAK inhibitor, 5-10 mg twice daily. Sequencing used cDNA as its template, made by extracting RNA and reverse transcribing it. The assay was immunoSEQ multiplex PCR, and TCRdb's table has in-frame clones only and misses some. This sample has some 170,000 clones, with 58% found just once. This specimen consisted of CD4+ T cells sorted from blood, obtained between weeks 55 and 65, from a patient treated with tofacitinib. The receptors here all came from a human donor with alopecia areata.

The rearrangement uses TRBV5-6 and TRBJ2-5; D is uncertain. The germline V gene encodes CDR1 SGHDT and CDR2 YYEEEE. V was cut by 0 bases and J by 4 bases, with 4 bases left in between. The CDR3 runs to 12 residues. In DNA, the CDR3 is TGTGCCAGCAGCTTGGAGGTAGAGACCCAGTACTTC. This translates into CASSLEVETQYF.

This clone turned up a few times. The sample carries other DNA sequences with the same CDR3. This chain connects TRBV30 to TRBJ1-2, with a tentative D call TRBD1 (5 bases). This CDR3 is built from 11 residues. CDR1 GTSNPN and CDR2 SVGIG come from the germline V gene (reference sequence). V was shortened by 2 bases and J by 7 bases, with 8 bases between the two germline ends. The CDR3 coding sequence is TGTGCCTGGAGTCCAGGGTCTGGCTACACCTTC. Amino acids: CAWSPGSGYTF.

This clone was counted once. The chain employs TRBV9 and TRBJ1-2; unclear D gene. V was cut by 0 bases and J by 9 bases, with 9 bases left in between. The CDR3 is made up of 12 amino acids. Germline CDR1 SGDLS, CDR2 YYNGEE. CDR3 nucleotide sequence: TGTGCCAGCAGCGTAGATGAGGGTAGCTACACCTTC. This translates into CASSVDEGSYTF.

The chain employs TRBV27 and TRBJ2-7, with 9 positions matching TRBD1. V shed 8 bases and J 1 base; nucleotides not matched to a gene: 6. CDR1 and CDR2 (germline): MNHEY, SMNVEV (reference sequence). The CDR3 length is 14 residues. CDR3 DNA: TGTGCCAGCCCTAACAGGGGGCCATCCTACGAGCAGTACTTC. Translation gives CASPNRGPSYEQYF.

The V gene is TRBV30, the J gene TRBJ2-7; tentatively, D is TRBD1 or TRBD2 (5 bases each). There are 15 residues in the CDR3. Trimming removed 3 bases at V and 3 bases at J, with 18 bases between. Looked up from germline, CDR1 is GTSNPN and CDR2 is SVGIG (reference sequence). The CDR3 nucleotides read TGTGCCTGGAGGCCGGACACACTAGACTACTACGAGCAGTACTTC. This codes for CAWRPDTLDYYEQYF. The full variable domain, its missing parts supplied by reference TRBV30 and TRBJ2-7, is SQTIHQWPATLVQPVGSPLSLECTVEGTSNPNLYWYRQAAGRGLQLLFYSVGIGQISSEVPQNLSASRPQDRQFILSSKKLLLSDSGFYLCAWRPDTLDYYEQYFGPGTRLTVT.

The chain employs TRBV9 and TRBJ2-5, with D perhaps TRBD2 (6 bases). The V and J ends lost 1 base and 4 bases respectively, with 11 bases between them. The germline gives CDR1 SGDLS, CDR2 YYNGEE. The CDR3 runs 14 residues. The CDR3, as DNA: TGTGCCAGCAGCGTATCTGTGGGGGGAGAGACCCAGTACTTC. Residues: CASSVSVGGETQYF.

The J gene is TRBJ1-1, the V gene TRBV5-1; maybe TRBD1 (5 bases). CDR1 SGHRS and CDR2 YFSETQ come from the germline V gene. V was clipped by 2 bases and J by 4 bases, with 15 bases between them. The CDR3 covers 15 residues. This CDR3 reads CASSFAGGIGTEAFF. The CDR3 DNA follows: TGCGCCAGCAGCTTTGCTGGGGGGATTGGCACTGAAGCTTTCTTT.

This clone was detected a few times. The DNA for the CDR3 is TGCAGCGTTGAGGTTGGCGGGGGCTGGGAGCAGTTCTTC. It is translated as CSVEVGGGWEQFF. The chain recombines TRBV29-1 with TRBJ2-1, with a tentative D call TRBD2 (7 bases). CDR1 is SQVTM, CDR2 ANQGSEA, per germline. This CDR3 region has 13 residues. Trimming removed 3 bases at V and 10 bases at J, with 16 bases between.

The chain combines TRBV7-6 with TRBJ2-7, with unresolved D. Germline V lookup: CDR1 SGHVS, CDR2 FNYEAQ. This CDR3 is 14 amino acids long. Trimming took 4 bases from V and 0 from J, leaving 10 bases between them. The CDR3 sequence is CASSSDRSSYEQYF. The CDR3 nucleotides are TGTGCCAGCAGCTCGGACCGAAGCTCCTACGAGCAGTACTTC.

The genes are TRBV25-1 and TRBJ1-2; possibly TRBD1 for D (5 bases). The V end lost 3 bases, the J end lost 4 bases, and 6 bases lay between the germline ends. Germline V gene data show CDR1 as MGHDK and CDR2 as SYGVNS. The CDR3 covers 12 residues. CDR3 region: CASSDGGYGYTF. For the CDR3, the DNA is TGTGCCAGCAGTGACGGGGGCTATGGCTACACCTTC.

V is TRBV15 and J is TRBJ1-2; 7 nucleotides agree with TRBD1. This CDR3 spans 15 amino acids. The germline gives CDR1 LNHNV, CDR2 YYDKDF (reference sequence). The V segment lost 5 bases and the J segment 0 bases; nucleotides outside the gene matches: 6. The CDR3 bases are TGTGCCACCAGCCAGGGGGGGGCAGCTAACTATGGCTACACCTTC. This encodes CATSQGGAANYGYTF.

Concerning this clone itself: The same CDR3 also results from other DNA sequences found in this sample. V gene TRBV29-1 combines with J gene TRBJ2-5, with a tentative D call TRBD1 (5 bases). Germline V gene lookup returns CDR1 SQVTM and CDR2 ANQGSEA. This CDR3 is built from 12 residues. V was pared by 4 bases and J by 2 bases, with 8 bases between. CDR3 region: CSVGQGQETQYF. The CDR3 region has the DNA TGCAGCGTTGGTCAGGGACAAGAGACCCAGTACTTC.

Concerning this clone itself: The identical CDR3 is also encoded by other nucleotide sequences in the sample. CDR3 DNA: TGTGCCAGCTCACCACCCGGGGAGGGGAATCAGCCCCAGCATTTT. Translating gives CASSPPGEGNQPQHF. The genes are TRBV18 and TRBJ1-5; D is possibly TRBD1 (5 bases). V was clipped by 0 bases and J by 4 bases, with 10 bases between them. CDR3 length equals 15 residues. In germline, CDR1 is KGHSH, CDR2 LQKENI.

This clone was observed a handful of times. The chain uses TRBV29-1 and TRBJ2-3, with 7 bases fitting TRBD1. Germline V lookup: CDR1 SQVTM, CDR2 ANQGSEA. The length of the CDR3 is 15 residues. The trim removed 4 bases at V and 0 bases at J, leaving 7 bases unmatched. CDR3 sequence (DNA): TGCAGCGTTGGCGATCCGGGACAGAGCACAGATACGCAGTATTTT. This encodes CSVGDPGQSTDTQYF.

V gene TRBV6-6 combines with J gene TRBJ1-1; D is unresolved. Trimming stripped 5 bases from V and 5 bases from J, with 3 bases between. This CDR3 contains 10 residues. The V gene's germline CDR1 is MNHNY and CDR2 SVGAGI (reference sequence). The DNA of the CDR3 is TGTGCCAGCAGTCAGACTGAAGCTTTCTTT. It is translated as CASSQTEAFF.

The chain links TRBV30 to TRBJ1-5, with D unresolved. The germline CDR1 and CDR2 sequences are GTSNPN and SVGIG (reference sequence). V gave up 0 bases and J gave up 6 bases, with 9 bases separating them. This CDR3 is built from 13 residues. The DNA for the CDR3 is TGTGCCTGGAGTGTGCAAGGACTTCAGCCCCAGCATTTT. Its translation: CAWSVQGLQPQHF.

This CDR3 is CASSEEYGGGVTF. Written as DNA, the CDR3 is TGTGCCAGCAGTGAAGAATACGGGGGTGGAGTAACCTTC. This sequence joins TRBV25-1 and TRBJ1-2; TRBD1 is a possible D gene (5 bases). V gave up 2 bases and J gave up 14 bases, with 18 bases separating them. In germline, CDR1 is MGHDK, CDR2 SYGVNS. The CDR3 covers 13 residues.

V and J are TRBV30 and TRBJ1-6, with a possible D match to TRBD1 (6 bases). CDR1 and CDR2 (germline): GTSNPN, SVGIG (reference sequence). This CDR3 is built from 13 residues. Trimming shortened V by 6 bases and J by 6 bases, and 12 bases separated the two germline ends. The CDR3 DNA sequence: TGTGCCTGTCGGGGACACCCTAATTCACCCCTCCACTTT. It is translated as CACRGHPNSPLHF.